The 6 T cell receptor beta chains presented below share a single source sample, sequenced in a study of cytomegalovirus exposure and HLA in healthy donors. Sequenced by immunoSEQ multiplex PCR; TCRdb stores in-frame clones only, minus some. The table records about 98,000 clones, approximately 90% of them present only once. The sample comprised PBMCs. The receptors stem from a woman in her 30s in good health and CMV-seronegative.

This chain's CDR3 is CASSQDRGFIHEQYF. In DNA form, the CDR3 reads TGTGCCAGCAGCCAGGACAGGGGATTCATCCACGAGCAGTACTTC. The J gene is TRBJ2-7, the V gene TRBV7-9; 9 nucleotides agree with TRBD1. The J segment lost 5 bases and the V segment lost 5 bases, leaving 10 bases of the junction unmatched. This CDR3 region has 15 residues. Germline CDR1 is SEHNR and CDR2 is FQNEAQ (reference sequence).

The chain joins TRBV27 to TRBJ1-2; a weak D match, TRBD1 (6 bases). In germline, CDR1 is MNHEY, CDR2 SMNVEV (reference sequence). The CDR3 has 13 residues. V was shortened by 8 bases and J by 4 bases, with 14 bases between the two germline ends. The CDR3 spells CASSHPGAYGYTF. In DNA, the CDR3 is TGTGCCAGCTCCCATCCAGGGGCCTATGGCTACACCTTC.

J is TRBJ2-3 and V is TRBV5-6; 12 bases are shared with TRBD2. The CDR3 extends over 18 amino acids. Germline V gives CDR1 SGHDT, CDR2 YYEEEE. The V segment lost 2 bases and the J segment 0 bases; nucleotides outside the gene matches: 7. For the CDR3, the DNA is TGTGCCAGCAGCTTACCCTCCGGGACTAGCGGGAGCACAGATACGCAGTATTTT. It translates to CASSLPSGTSGSTDTQYF.

The V and J genes are TRBV28 and TRBJ1-1; D perhaps matches TRBD1 (6 bases). This CDR3 is built from 15 residues. In germline, CDR1 is MDHEN, CDR2 SYDVKM. V dropped 7 bases and J dropped 1 base, with 16 bases sitting between them. This chain's CDR3 is CASTDATGPNTEAFF. For the CDR3, the DNA is TGTGCCAGCACCGACGCCACAGGGCCGAACACTGAAGCTTTCTTT.

This clone was detected once. The V and J genes are TRBV9 and TRBJ1-3; possibly TRBD1 for D (6 bases). This CDR3 is 15 amino acids long. V was cut by 4 bases and J by 0 bases, with 11 bases left in between. Germline lookup yields CDR1 SGDLS and CDR2 YYNGEE. As DNA, the CDR3 is TGTGCCAGCAGCCCTGGACAGAACTCTGGAAACACCATATATTTT. Its translation is CASSPGQNSGNTIYF.

The chain employs TRBV5-6 and TRBJ2-3, with 10 nucleotides matching TRBD2. J lost 2 bases, V lost 3 bases, and 9 bases had no gene match. The CDR3 totals 17 residues. Germline-derived CDR1 and CDR2 are SGHDT and YYEEEE. CDR3 in DNA: TGTGCCAGCAGCTACCTTGGGCTAGCGGGAGACACAGATACGCAGTATTTT. It specifies CASSYLGLAGDTDTQYF. Using reference TRBV5-6 and TRBJ2-3 for the parts outside the CDR3, the full variable domain is DAGVTQSPTHLIKTRGQQVTLRCSPKSGHDTVSWYQQALGQGPQFIFQYYEEEERQRGNFPDRFSGHQFPNYSSELNVNALLLGDSALYLCASSYLGLAGDTDTQYFGPGTRLTVL.